This T cell receptor (beta chain) was recovered during a study of blood T cell repertoires in COVID-19. The data were produced by immunoSEQ multiplex PCR, yet TCRdb's version contains in-frame clones alone and is incomplete. The sample lists 140,000 to 150,000 clones, 88% occurring once. The V gene lost 6 bases and the J gene lost 0 bases, with 9 bases spanning the gap. CDR3 length: 14 amino acids. Germline values: CDR1 LGHDT, CDR2 YNNKEL (reference sequence). The source of this sequence is a man between 65 and 85 years old with acute or convalescent COVID-19. The sequencing input was peripheral blood. The chain combines TRBV3-1 (or the pseudogene TRBV3-2) with TRBJ1-5; D is undetermined. The CDR3 loop reads CASSNGDSNQPQHF. In nucleotides, the CDR3 is TGTGCCAGCAGTAACGGGGATAGCAATCAGCCCCAGCATTTT.